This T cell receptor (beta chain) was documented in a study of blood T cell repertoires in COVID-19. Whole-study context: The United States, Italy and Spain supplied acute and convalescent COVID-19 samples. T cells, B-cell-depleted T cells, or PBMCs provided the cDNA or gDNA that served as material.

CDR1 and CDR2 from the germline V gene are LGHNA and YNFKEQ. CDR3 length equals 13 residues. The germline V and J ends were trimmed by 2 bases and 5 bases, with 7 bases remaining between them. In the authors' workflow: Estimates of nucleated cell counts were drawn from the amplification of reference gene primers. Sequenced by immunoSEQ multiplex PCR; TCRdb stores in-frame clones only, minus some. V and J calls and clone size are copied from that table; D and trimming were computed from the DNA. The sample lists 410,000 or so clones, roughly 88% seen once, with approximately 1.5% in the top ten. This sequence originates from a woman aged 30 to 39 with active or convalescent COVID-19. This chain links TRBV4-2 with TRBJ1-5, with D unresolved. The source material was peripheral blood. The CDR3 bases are TGTGCCAGCAGCCAACCACGGGATCAGCCCCAGCATTTT. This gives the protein CASSQPRDQPQHF.